This T cell receptor beta chain appears in the sequencing data of a study of response to subunit inactivated influenza vaccine. General study results and limits: That few new T cells are recruited by each seasonal influenza vaccination was the authors' suggestion.

In the case of this clonotype: The antigen is unknown.

One entry per CDR3 protein, called by TCRdb with MiXCR from the RT-PCR reads. This sample has about 300,000 distinct CDR3 sequences, with over 20% found just once. V lost 0 bases and J lost 4, with 16 bases in between. CDR3 length equals 17 residues. Looked up from germline, CDR1 is LGHNA and CDR2 is YNFKEQ. This receptor was taken from a man aged 50 to 75 who received an inactivated influenza vaccine. The rearrangement joins TRBV4-2 to TRBJ2-1; tentatively, D is TRBD2 (5 bases). The source material was PBMCs from blood, sampled approximately 22 months after vaccination. The CDR3 DNA sequence: TGTGCCAGCAGCCAAGATGAGCGGACCAAGGTTTACAATGAGCAGTTCTTC. This gives the protein CASSQDERTKVYNEQFF.